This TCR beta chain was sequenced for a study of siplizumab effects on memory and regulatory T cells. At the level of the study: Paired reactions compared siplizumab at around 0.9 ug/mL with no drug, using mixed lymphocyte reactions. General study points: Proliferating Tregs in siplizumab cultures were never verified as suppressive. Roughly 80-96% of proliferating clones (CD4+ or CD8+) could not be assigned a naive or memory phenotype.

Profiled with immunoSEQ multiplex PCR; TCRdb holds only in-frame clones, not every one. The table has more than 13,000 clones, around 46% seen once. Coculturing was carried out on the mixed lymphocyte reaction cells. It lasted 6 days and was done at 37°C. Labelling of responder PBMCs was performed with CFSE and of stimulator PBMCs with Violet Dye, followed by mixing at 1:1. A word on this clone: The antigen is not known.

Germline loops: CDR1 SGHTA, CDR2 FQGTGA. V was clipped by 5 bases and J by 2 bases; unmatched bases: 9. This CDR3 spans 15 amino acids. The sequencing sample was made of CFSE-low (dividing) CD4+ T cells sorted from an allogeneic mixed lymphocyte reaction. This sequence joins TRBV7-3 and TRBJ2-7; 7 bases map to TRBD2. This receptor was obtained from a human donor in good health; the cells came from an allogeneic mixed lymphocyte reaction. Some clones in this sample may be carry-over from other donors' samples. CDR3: CASSQLALPTYEQYF. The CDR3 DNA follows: TGTGCCAGCAGCCAACTAGCGCTACCGACCTACGAGCAGTACTTC.